The next 17 T cell receptor beta chains were all read from a single sample in a study of T cell responses to AZD1222 COVID-19 vaccine. Assay used: immunoSEQ multiplex PCR; TCRdb lists only in-frame clones, some missing. This table holds 170,000 or so clones, 75% to 95% found once. The sequencing used peripheral blood, collected on day 0 of AZD1222 vaccination. The receptors come from an adult in good health.

The chain joins TRBV7-2 to TRBJ2-5; 13 positions match TRBD2. Germline V CDR1 and CDR2: SGHTA, FQGNSA. This CDR3 is 15 amino acids long. V gave up 5 bases and J gave up 3 bases; unmatched junction bases: 3. In DNA, the CDR3 is TGTGCCAGCAGCCCGGGACTAGCGGGAAAAGAGACCCAGTACTTC. It is translated as CASSPGLAGKETQYF.

This chain joins TRBV6-5 and TRBJ1-4; perhaps TRBD1 as D (6 bases). This CDR3 has 12 amino acids. Germline CDR1 MNHEY, CDR2 SVGAGI. Trimming removed 8 bases at V and 8 bases at J, with 12 bases between. The CDR3 reads CASRRQGEKLFF. The CDR3 DNA follows: TGTGCCAGCCGACGCCAGGGGGAAAAACTGTTTTTT.

This sequence joins TRBV10-3 and TRBJ2-7; 9 bases line up with TRBD1. The CDR3 length is 14 residues. Trimming at V came to 6 bases and at J to 5 bases, leaving 8 bases not matched to a gene. The V gene's germline CDR1 is ENHRY and CDR2 SYGVKD. Here the CDR3 DNA reads TGTGCCATCAGGATGGACAGGGGAGGGAACGAGCAGTACTTC. Translating gives CAIRMDRGGNEQYF.

The chain has TRBV7-3 and TRBJ2-3; D unclear. The V gene lost 5 bases and the J gene lost 1 base, with 7 bases spanning the gap. This CDR3 is built from 13 residues. CDR1 and CDR2 from the germline V gene are SGHTA and FQGTGA. The CDR3 is CASSPAGTDTQYF. For the CDR3, the DNA is TGTGCCAGCAGCCCCGCAGGCACAGATACGCAGTATTTT. The full variable domain, rest sourced from reference TRBV7-3 and TRBJ2-3, is GAGVSQTPSNKVTEKGKYVELRCDPISGHTALYWYRQSLGQGPEFLIYFQGTGAADDSGLPNDRFFAVRPEGSVSTLKIQRTERGDSAVYLCASSPAGTDTQYFGPGTRLTVL.

The genes are TRBV30 and TRBJ2-7, with TRBD2 matching over 10 bases. V shed 2 bases, J shed 4 bases, and the junction held 5 bases outside the gene matches. From germline, CDR1 is GTSNPN and CDR2 SVGIG (reference sequence). CDR3 length: 14 residues. CDR3 region: CAWSFSSGGYEQYF. The DNA for the CDR3 is TGTGCCTGGAGTTTCTCTAGCGGGGGATACGAGCAGTACTTC.

This clone was recorded only once. The chain joins TRBV21-1 to TRBJ2-6; the D call of TRBD2 is as the table states it, not checked on the DNA. TRBV21-1 is an annotated pseudogene. The CDR3 is made up of 19 amino acids. As DNA, the CDR3 is TGTGCCAGGGGGGACTTCAAAAGCCCGACCCACCCTGGGGCCAACGTCCTGACTTTC. This sequence encodes CARGDFKSPTHPGANVLTF.

The gene calls are TRBV6-4 and TRBJ1-1; D ambiguous. The V end was cut by 4 bases, the J end by 0 bases, with 6 bases between. CDR1 is MRHNA, CDR2 SNTAGT, per germline. The CDR3 contains 13 residues. DNA of the CDR3: TGTGCCAGCAGTGCGATGGTGAACACTGAAGCTTTCTTT. It encodes CASSAMVNTEAFF.

This chain joins TRBV19 and TRBJ2-5; perhaps TRBD2 as D (7 bases). Germline lookup yields CDR1 LNHDA and CDR2 SQIVND (reference sequence). The CDR3 has 15 residues. Trimming shortened V by 3 bases and J by 2 bases, and 13 bases separated the two germline ends. The CDR3 bases are TGTGCCAGTAGTATGGGAGGGGGGATACAAGAGACCCAGTACTTC. This gives the protein CASSMGGGIQETQYF.

This clone was counted between two and nine times. V is TRBV29-1 and J is TRBJ1-1; D possibly corresponds to TRBD1 (6 bases). This CDR3 comprises 13 residues. The ends were cut back, 7 bases at V and 0 bases at J, with 12 bases in the middle. Germline-derived CDR1 and CDR2 are SQVTM and ANQGSEA. The CDR3, as DNA: TGCAGCGCCACGGGACATTTGAACACTGAAGCTTTCTTT. This codes for CSATGHLNTEAFF.

J is TRBJ1-1 and V is TRBV23-1; D not resolved. TRBV23-1 is sorted into the ORF group, with uncertain function. The CDR3 has 14 amino acids. The V end was cut by 2 bases, the J end by 6 bases, with 13 bases between. The CDR3 spells CASSQQAPGPEAFF. The CDR3 DNA sequence: TGCGCCAGCAGTCAACAGGCCCCGGGCCCTGAAGCTTTCTTT.

This clone was detected once. This chain uses TRBV7-2 with TRBJ1-4, with unresolved D. CDR1 is SGHTA, CDR2 FQGNSA, per germline. Trimming left V 2 bases short and J 4 bases short, with 5 bases between. CDR3 length equals 13 residues. CDR3 sequence: CASSLRLNEKLFF. The CDR3 DNA reads TGTGCCAGCAGCTTACGTCTTAATGAAAAACTGTTTTTT.

The chain uses TRBV4-3 and TRBJ1-3, with TRBD1 matching 7 bases. There are 15 residues in the CDR3. CDR1 is LGHNA and CDR2 is YSLEER in the germline V gene. Trimming removed 1 base from V and 4 bases from J; junction bases left unmatched: 4. The CDR3 DNA reads as TGCGCCAGCAGCCAAGGTTCAGGGGGAGGAAACACCATATATTTT. Its translation is CASSQGSGGGNTIYF.

V gene TRBV19 combines with J gene TRBJ1-1; D is unclear. CDR3 length equals 11 residues. V was cut by 5 bases and J by 10 bases, with 11 bases left in between. CDR1 and CDR2 from the germline V gene are LNHDA and SQIVND (reference sequence). In DNA form, the CDR3 reads TGTGCCAGTAGTTTTAAGTCGACAGCTTTCTTT. The encoded protein is CASSFKSTAFF.

This chain links TRBV7-2 with TRBJ1-1; D unclear. CDR3 size: 14 residues. Germline assignment: CDR1 SGHTA and CDR2 FQGNSA. Between the trimmed V and J ends, which lost 7 bases and 1 base, there was a span of 13 bases. The CDR3 protein is CASTPDGKNTEAFF. The CDR3 DNA is TGTGCCAGCACCCCCGACGGAAAGAACACTGAAGCTTTCTTT.

The V gene is TRBV5-1, the J gene TRBJ1-1, with D possibly matching TRBD1 (5 bases). Germline CDR1 reads SGHRS; CDR2 reads YFSETQ. V was shortened by 4 bases and J by 1 base, with 14 bases between the two germline ends. CDR3 length: 15 residues. CDR3 residues: CASSTAGHTNTEAFF. The DNA of the CDR3 is TGCGCCAGCAGCACTGCCGGACATACGAACACTGAAGCTTTCTTT. The full variable domain, rest sourced from reference TRBV5-1 and TRBJ1-1, is KAGVTQTPRYLIKTRGQQVTLSCSPISGHRSVSWYQQTPGQGLQFLFEYFSETQRNKGNFPGRFSGRQFSNSRSEMNVSTLELGDSALYLCASSTAGHTNTEAFFGQGTRLTVV.

In its sample, this clone was seen once. This chain links TRBV5-1 with TRBJ2-7; D uncertain. Trimming stripped 3 bases from V and 0 bases from J, with 10 bases between. CDR3 length: 14 residues. From germline, CDR1 is SGHRS and CDR2 YFSETQ. The CDR3 DNA follows: TGCGCCAGCAGCTCGGACGTTTCCTCCTACGAGCAGTACTTC. Translation: CASSSDVSSYEQYF.

The chain has TRBV27 and TRBJ2-7; 10 bases match TRBD2. V was clipped by 6 bases and J by 2 bases; unmatched bases: 4. The V gene's germline CDR1 is MNHEY and CDR2 SMNVEV (reference sequence). CDR3 length: 14 residues. The CDR3 is CASRASGGAYEQYF. In nucleotides, the CDR3 is TGTGCCAGCAGAGCCAGCGGGGGGGCCTACGAGCAGTACTTC.